The 22 T cell receptor beta chains given below trace back to one sample, sequenced in a study of regulatory T cells in long-lasting Graves disease. Arm-PCR with iRepertoire HTBI primers amplified the CDR3 regions for these TCR beta libraries. TCRdb reanalysed the multiplex PCR reads using MiXCR and keeps one entry per CDR3 protein. Of some 500,000 distinct CDR3 sequences listed, 13% were seen once; the top ten hold roughly a tenth. The time point here: newly diagnosed GD, antithyroid drugs for less than 3 months. PBMC-extracted RNA yielded the TCR library. This same sample was also taken into another study, of T cells in Graves' hyperthyroidism and ophthalmopathy.

The sequencing here drew on peripheral blood mononuclear cells (PBMCs), taken at new diagnosis, from a patient treated with antithyroid drugs. The receptor source for this set is a man aged 25-40 years with Graves disease.

This clonotype appeared a few times. The chain has TRBV19 and TRBJ1-1, with D possibly matching TRBD1 (5 bases). The V and J ends lost 5 bases and 0 bases respectively, with 13 bases between them. The length of the CDR3 is 15 residues. The germline V gene encodes CDR1 LNHDA and CDR2 SQIVND (reference sequence). For the CDR3, the DNA is TGTGCCAGTAGTCCCTGGACAAGTATGAACACTGAAGCTTTCTTT. Its protein is CASSPWTSMNTEAFF.

This clonotype was observed many times. The chain is built from TRBV7-6 and TRBJ1-5, with D possibly being TRBD1 (5 bases). The CDR3 has 13 residues. CDR1 and CDR2 (germline): SGHVS, FNYEAQ. Trimming cost V 8 bases and J 3 bases, with 11 bases left between them. CDR3 amino acids: CASGASHNQPQHF. The CDR3 DNA follows: TGTGCCAGCGGGGCGAGCCACAATCAGCCCCAGCATTTT.

Comments on this clonotype: Given the absence of the conserved phenylalanine or tryptophan at the CDR3 end, a read error is likely. The rearrangement links TRBV7-9 to TRBJ2-7; maybe TRBD1 (6 bases). Per germline, CDR1 SEHNR and CDR2 FQNEAQ (reference sequence). This CDR3 contains 14 residues. The germline V and J ends were trimmed by 3 bases and 4 bases, with 13 bases remaining between them. CDR3 sequence reads: CASSFWGRGYEQYL. The CDR3 DNA sequence: TGTGCCAGCAGCTTCTGGGGCAGGGGTTACGAGCAGTACCTC.

This clonotype has more than one count but fewer than ten. V usage is TRBV29-1 and J usage is TRBJ1-2, with 7 nucleotides matching TRBD1. V was clipped by 6 bases and J by 4 bases; unmatched bases: 8. The germline CDR1 and CDR2 sequences are SQVTM and ANQGSEA. The CDR3 is 13 amino acids. The CDR3 reads CSVADRESYGYTF. CDR3 nucleotides: TGCAGCGTGGCCGACAGGGAATCCTATGGCTACACCTTC.

This clonotype was found many times. The chain is built from TRBV5-4 and TRBJ2-3, with 7 bases aligning to TRBD1. Per germline, CDR1 SGHNT and CDR2 YYREEE (reference sequence). This CDR3 has 13 amino acids. CDR3 region: CASRGGNTDTQYF. The CDR3 bases are TGTGCTTCGCGAGGGGGCAACACAGATACGCAGTATTTT.

The chain is built from TRBV3-1 and TRBJ2-2; 11 positions match TRBD2. The CDR3 is 17 residues long. V shed 4 bases and J 7 bases; nucleotides not matched to a gene: 11. CDR1 and CDR2 from the germline V gene are LGHDT and YNNKEL (reference sequence). The CDR3 spells CASSRLIAGGPNGELFF. The CDR3 nucleotides read TGTGCCAGCAGCCGACTAATAGCGGGAGGGCCGAACGGGGAGCTGTTTTTT. Drawing the rest from reference TRBV3-1 and TRBJ2-2, the complete variable domain is DTAVSQTPKYLVTQMGNDKSIKCEQNLGHDTMYWYKQDSKKFLKIMFSYNNKELIINETVPNRFSPKSPDKAHLNLHINSLELGDSAVYFCASSRLIAGGPNGELFFGEGSRLTVL.

The sample holds many counts of this clonotype. This CDR3 reads CASSQAGQGLEAFF. DNA for the CDR3: TGTGCCAGCAGCCAAGCGGGACAGGGCTTAGAAGCTTTCTTT. The chain joins TRBV3-1 to TRBJ1-1; TRBD1 aligns across 9 bases. The CDR3 runs to 14 residues. Germline V gene sequence: CDR1 LGHDT, CDR2 YNNKEL (reference sequence). Germline trimming cut 1 base from V and 8 bases from J; bases unmatched to any gene: 5. Full variable domain (rest looked up from reference TRBV3-1 and TRBJ1-1): DTAVSQTPKYLVTQMGNDKSIKCEQNLGHDTMYWYKQDSKKFLKIMFSYNNKELIINETVPNRFSPKSPDKAHLNLHINSLELGDSAVYFCASSQAGQGLEAFFGQGTRLTVV.

Ten or more counts support this clonotype. The V gene is TRBV30, the J gene TRBJ2-7; D may be TRBD1 (6 bases). V was cut by 1 base and J by 4 bases, with 8 bases left in between. The CDR3 is 12 residues long. Germline V gene sequence: CDR1 GTSNPN, CDR2 SVGIG (reference sequence). The CDR3 region is CAWSATGYEQYF. CDR3 nucleotide sequence: TGTGCCTGGAGTGCCACAGGGTACGAGCAGTACTTC.

J is TRBJ2-7 and V is TRBV12-3 or TRBV12-4, with TRBD2 identical over 9 bases. The CDR3 is 14 amino acids. Unmatched junction bases numbered 6, after V lost 5 bases and J lost 4 bases. This CDR3 is CASSASGEGYEQYF. CDR3 sequence (DNA): TGTGCCAGCAGTGCTAGCGGGGAGGGATACGAGCAGTACTTC.

Many counts were recorded for this clonotype. The V call is TRBV10-3, the J call TRBJ2-7, with a tentative D call TRBD1 (6 bases). V lost 4 bases and J lost 2, with 9 bases in between. CDR1 and CDR2 from the germline V gene are ENHRY and SYGVKD. CDR3 length: 13 amino acids. The CDR3 sequence: CAISGGTPYEQYF. CDR3 nucleotide sequence: TGTGCCATCAGTGGAGGGACACCCTACGAGCAGTACTTC.

The chain recombines TRBV20-1 with TRBJ2-5, with D hard to call. The CDR3 runs to 13 residues. The germline CDR1 and CDR2 sequences are DFQATT and SNEGSKA (reference sequence). V was trimmed by 4 bases and J by 2 bases, leaving 11 bases between them. CDR3: CSATADLQETQYF. CDR3 DNA: TGCAGTGCTACCGCTGACTTACAAGAGACCCAGTACTTC.

This clonotype was picked up many times. The chain uses TRBV7-2 and TRBJ2-5; D perhaps matches TRBD2 (6 bases). The CDR3 spans 13 residues. The germline CDR1 and CDR2 sequences are SGHTA and FQGNSA. The V end lost 1 base, the J end lost 5 bases, and 8 bases lay between the germline ends. In DNA, the CDR3 is TGTGCCAGCAGCTTAGGGCTAGCGGAGACCCAGTACTTC. It specifies CASSLGLAETQYF.

This clonotype showed up many times. The gene calls are TRBV2 and TRBJ2-5; D uncertain. Germline loops: CDR1 SNHLY, CDR2 FYNNEI. The CDR3 contains 15 residues. Trimming took 1 base from V and 4 from J, leaving 13 bases between them. For the CDR3, the DNA is TGTGCCAGCAGTGAAGGTGGTATAGGCGGAGAGACCCAGTACTTC. Protein sequence: CASSEGGIGGETQYF.

This clonotype came up many times. The V and J genes are TRBV19 and TRBJ2-7; D gene unclear. Between the trimmed V and J ends, which lost 4 bases and 3 bases, there was a span of 13 bases. CDR3 length: 14 residues. Germline lookup yields CDR1 LNHDA and CDR2 SQIVND (reference sequence). The DNA for the CDR3 is TGTGCCAGTAGTAGAAGGGATTCCAACTACGAGCAGTACTTC. It is translated as CASSRRDSNYEQYF.

This clonotype was seen repeatedly, ten times or more. The chain carries TRBV20-1 and TRBJ1-1, with TRBD1 identical over 8 bases. The germline V gene encodes CDR1 DFQATT and CDR2 SNEGSKA (reference sequence). J was trimmed by 1 base and V by 0 bases; bases with no gene match: 1. The CDR3 is 14 residues long. CDR3 protein: CSARDGQGNTEAFF. The CDR3 region has the DNA TGCAGTGCTAGAGACGGACAGGGGAACACTGAAGCTTTCTTT.

The sample holds many counts of this clonotype. Written as DNA, the CDR3 is TGTGCCAGCAGTGACCCTCCGACAGGGTTCTACGAGCAGTACTTC. Its translation: CASSDPPTGFYEQYF. This sequence joins TRBV6-2 or TRBV6-3 and TRBJ2-7; TRBD1 aligns across 7 bases. V was pared by 5 bases and J by 3 bases, with 10 bases of the junction left unmatched. In germline, CDR1 is MNHEY, CDR2 SVGEGT. The CDR3 consists of 15 residues.

This clonotype has ten or more counts. J is TRBJ1-2 and V is TRBV27; D remains unclear. Germline CDR1 reads MNHEY; CDR2 reads SMNVEV (reference sequence). V was clipped by 0 bases and J by 2 bases, with 7 bases between them. The CDR3 is 14 amino acids. CDR3 DNA: TGTGCCAGCAGTTTATCCGGGGAGAACTATGGCTACACCTTC. Its translation: CASSLSGENYGYTF.

This clonotype occurred many times. The chain carries TRBV6-2 or TRBV6-3 and TRBJ1-6; perhaps TRBD1 as D (6 bases). V lost 6 bases and J 5 bases, leaving 14 bases between the germline ends. The length of the CDR3 is 15 residues. Looked up from germline, CDR1 is MNHEY and CDR2 is SVGEGT. The CDR3 region has the DNA TGTGCCAGCAGGAGCAGACAGGTTAATAATTCACCCCTCCACTTT. Its protein product is CASRSRQVNNSPLHF.

This clonotype was counted at least ten times. V usage is TRBV5-1 and J usage is TRBJ2-6, with D tentatively TRBD1 (5 bases). Germline V lookup: CDR1 SGHRS, CDR2 YFSETQ. With 4 bases removed from V and 4 bases from J, the gap between germline ends came to 12 bases. CDR3 length: 15 residues. CDR3 sequence: CASSLPSGGANVLTF. The CDR3, as DNA: TGCGCCAGCAGCCTCCCCTCAGGGGGGGCCAACGTCCTGACTTTC.

This clonotype was recorded many times. This chain joins TRBV7-8 and TRBJ2-1; perhaps TRBD2 as D (6 bases). Per germline, CDR1 SGHVS and CDR2 FQNEAQ. CDR3 length: 14 amino acids. V shed 3 bases and J shed 8 bases, with 14 bases lying between them. The CDR3: CASSFGTSGYEQFF. Here the CDR3 DNA reads TGTGCCAGCAGCTTCGGGACTTCAGGGTATGAGCAGTTCTTC.

This clonotype was seen a handful of times. As DNA, the CDR3 is TGTGCCAGCAGCTTAACGGGACAGGGATCTGAAGCTTTCTTT. Its protein is CASSLTGQGSEAFF. V and J are TRBV7-3 and TRBJ1-1, with 9 bases lining up with TRBD1. Germline-derived CDR1 and CDR2 are SGHTA and FQGTGA. The V and J ends lost 0 bases and 6 bases, in that order; junction bases with no gene match: 2. The CDR3 extends over 14 amino acids.

The table lists this clonotype with a few counts. The rearrangement links TRBV27 to TRBJ1-1, with 7 nucleotides matching TRBD1. Looked up from germline, CDR1 is MNHEY and CDR2 is SMNVEV (reference sequence). There are 14 residues in the CDR3. J gave up 6 bases and V 6 bases, and 10 bases lay outside the gene matches. CDR3 amino acids: CASSLRGGLAEAFF. The CDR3 bases are TGTGCCAGCAGCTTAAGAGGGGGCCTGGCTGAAGCTTTCTTT.